This entry features one TCR beta chain sequence. The data belong to a study of OX40 agonist ivuxolimab in advanced cancers. The germline V and J ends were trimmed by 5 bases and 3 bases, with 13 bases remaining between them. This CDR3 is 15 amino acids long. The germline V gene encodes CDR1 SGHTA and CDR2 FQGNSA. TCRdb's copy holds only in-frame clones and misses some; the assay was immunoSEQ multiplex PCR. Seen here are around 50,000 clones, over 75% observed once, and the top ten hold about 3.3%. The chain links TRBV7-2 to TRBJ2-2; D ambiguous. The source was CD4+ or CD8+ T cells sorted from blood, collected in a trial of the OX40 agonist ivuxolimab. The receptor's source is an adult with an advanced solid tumor such as melanoma, head and neck, liver or kidney cancer. CDR3 coding DNA: TGTGCCAGCAGCCGCCCGGCCTCGCACACCGGGGAGCTGTTTTTT. Protein product: CASSRPASHTGELFF.